Below, one TCR beta chain is given with its context. This sample is part of a study of blood T cell repertoires in COVID-19. Background on the study: Samples of COVID-19 (acute and convalescent) were obtained from the United States, Italy and Spain. The analysed material was cDNA or gDNA that came from T cells, B-cell-depleted T cells, or PBMCs.

Germline V gene data show CDR1 as SGDLS and CDR2 as YYNGEE. CDR3 length equals 14 residues. V gave up 3 bases and J gave up 6 bases, with 16 bases separating them. Methods used by the authors: Reference gene primer amplification gave nucleated cell count estimates. This table comes from immunoSEQ multiplex PCR, and its TCRdb copy is limited to in-frame clones, with some not included. D and trimming were read from the DNA, whereas the V and J calls and clone size are those reported in that table. The repertoire holds 130,000 to 150,000 clones, with more than 75% as singletons. This sequence originates from a man aged 55-75 years with active or convalescent COVID-19. The chain links TRBV9 to TRBJ2-7; D is uncertain. Sequenced input: peripheral blood. CDR3 sequence (DNA): TGTGCCAGCAGCGGCCCTTACCTCTACGGCGAGCAGTACTTC. Residues: CASSGPYLYGEQYF. The entire variable domain, with the rest obtained from reference TRBV9 and TRBJ2-7, is as follows: DSGVTQTPKHLITATGQRVTLRCSPRSGDLSVYWYQQSLDQGLQFLIQYYNGEERAKGNILERFSAQQFPDLHSELNLSSLELGDSALYFCASSGPYLYGEQYFGPGTRLTVT.